The clone carrying this T cell receptor (beta chain) was counted many times. Antigen unknown. The sample is drawn from a study of blood T cells in healthy people across ages. Study findings and constraints: Older individuals had lower TCR beta diversity per million T cells (the decline was roughly linear).

With a J-beta primer mix and a sample-barcoded 5' primer, a second PCR ran about 7 to 11 cycles. Each cDNA molecule was tagged by a template-switch adaptor that had 12 random nucleotides. TCRdb re-analysed the 5' RACE reads in MiXCR, keeping a single row per CDR3 protein. The sample yields around 800,000 distinct CDR3 sequences, more than 25% seen once. Trimming cost V 3 bases and J 1 base; bases outside gene matches: 5. The CDR3 totals 16 residues. These sequences were also reported in another study, on T cells of mothers and their children. That study adds: At a rate of about 1.5 ug per 15 ul, cDNA synthesis received all of the extracted RNA. Versus unrelated pairs, overlap was slightly higher in related mother-child pairs, without reaching significance.

This TCR came from a boy aged 5-17 years in good health. V usage is TRBV12-3 or TRBV12-4 and J usage is TRBJ2-5; 10 nucleotides match TRBD2. Sequenced input: blood. CDR3 coding DNA: TGTGCCAGCAGTTTTGGGCTAGCGGGGGCCCAAGAGACCCAGTACTTC. Its protein product is CASSFGLAGAQETQYF.